This is a list of T cell receptor beta chains from one sample in a study of T cell changes during pregnancy in multiple sclerosis. Libraries were prepared by immunoSEQ multiplex PCR; TCRdb keeps only in-frame clonotypes and omits some of them. This sample carries tens of thousands of clones, 85% to 95% of them seen once, and the ten largest clones take approximately 0.41%. The sequencing here drew on CD4+ T cells from peripheral blood mononuclear cells, taken in the second trimester of pregnancy. The receptors were gathered from a female donor with multiple sclerosis, enrolled in a pregnancy study. Both conserved end residues are part of each CDR3. The D gene is left open where the match is weak. Rows give clone size only sometimes, using once, few, many, or a class for an expanded clone.

V: TRBV19
D: .
J: TRBJ1-2
size: .
DNA: TGTGCCAGTAGTATAGACAGGGCGCACGGCTACACCTTC
CDR3: CASSIDRAHGYTF

V: TRBV6-9
D: TRBD1
J: TRBJ1-1
size: .
DNA: TGTGCCAGCAGTTACCGCAGGGGGCGGGCTTTCTTT
CDR3: CASSYRRGRAFF

V: TRBV5-1
D: TRBD2
J: TRBJ2-7
size: .
DNA: TGCGCCAGCAGCTTGGGAATAGCGGGAGACGAGCAGTACTTC
CDR3: CASSLGIAGDEQYF

V: TRBV13
D: .
J: TRBJ1-6
size: .
DNA: TGTGCCAGCAGCTTGGGTGGGAGTGGTAATTCACCCCTCCACTTT
CDR3: CASSLGGSGNSPLHF

V: TRBV30
D: .
J: TRBJ2-5
size: .
DNA: TGTGCCTCAACTCAGGGGGGCAGGGGTAATCGAGAGACCCAGTACTTC
CDR3: CASTQGGRGNRETQYF

V: TRBV5-4
D: TRBD2
J: TRBJ2-7
size: .
DNA: TGTGCCAGCAGCCCCCTGGCGGGAGGGAGGTACGAGCAGTACTTC
CDR3: CASSPLAGGRYEQYF

V: TRBV28
D: .
J: TRBJ2-5
size: .
DNA: TGTGCCAGCAGTACCCCAAGGGGTTCGGGGACCCAGTACTTC
CDR3: CASSTPRGSGTQYF

V: TRBV6-5
D: TRBD1
J: TRBJ1-3
size: .
DNA: TGTGCCAGCAGTTACCTGGGACAGAGGGGTGGAAACACCATATATTTT
CDR3: CASSYLGQRGGNTIYF

V: TRBV9
D: TRBD2
J: TRBJ2-1
size: .
DNA: TGTGCCAGCAGCGTAGGCGGGACTAGCGGGGGGGCCGGGTACAATGAGCAGTTCTTC
CDR3: CASSVGGTSGGAGYNEQFF

V: TRBV11-2
D: TRBD2
J: TRBJ2-5
size: .
DNA: TGTGCCAGCAGCTTACGGGTTGGCGGGAGTCGGGAAGAGACCCAGTACTTC
CDR3: CASSLRVGGSREETQYF

V: TRBV29-1
D: TRBD2
J: TRBJ2-7
size: once
DNA: TGCAGCGTTGGCGGGAGCTCCTACGAGCAGTACTTC
CDR3: CSVGGSSYEQYF

V: TRBV6-5
D: .
J: TRBJ1-1
size: .
DNA: TGTGCCAGCAGTGCGTCGAGGTTGCCAGCTTTCTTT
CDR3: CASSASRLPAFF

V: TRBV5-4
D: .
J: TRBJ1-6
size: .
DNA: TGTGCCAGCAGCCGAGACGCAGGGGCCGTTTCACCCCTCCACTTT
CDR3: CASSRDAGAVSPLHF

V: TRBV6-5
D: .
J: TRBJ2-3
size: .
DNA: TGTGCCAGCACGGGGGGCACAGATACGCAGTATTTT
CDR3: CASTGGTDTQYF

V: TRBV6-6
D: .
J: TRBJ2-3
size: .
DNA: TGTGCCAGCAGTTACTCGATGGGACTGCCCACAGATACGCAGTATTTT
CDR3: CASSYSMGLPTDTQYF

V: TRBV5-4
D: .
J: TRBJ2-7
size: .
DNA: TGTGCCAGCAGCTCGGGACTCGCAATCGAGCAGTACTTC
CDR3: CASSSGLAIEQYF

V: TRBV7-9
D: .
J: TRBJ2-3
size: .
DNA: TGTGCCAGCAGCTTAGGGAGTACAGATACGCAGTATTTT
CDR3: CASSLGSTDTQYF

V: TRBV18
D: .
J: TRBJ2-1
size: once
DNA: TGTGCCAGCTCACCACAGACTAGTGGCAATGAGCAGTTCTTC
CDR3: CASSPQTSGNEQFF

V: TRBV19
D: .
J: TRBJ1-1
size: .
DNA: TGTGCCAGCCGGATTACCCCGAGGGGGGGTGGGAACACTGAAGCTTTCTTT
CDR3: CASRITPRGGGNTEAFF

V: TRBV27
D: TRBD1
J: TRBJ1-4
size: .
DNA: TGTGCCAGCAGTCCCAGGGGGACAGGGTATGAAAAACTGTTTTTT
CDR3: CASSPRGTGYEKLFF

V: TRBV7-2
D: .
J: TRBJ1-4
size: .
DNA: TGTGCCAGCAGCTTAGACGGAGCCGAAAAACTGTTTTTT
CDR3: CASSLDGAEKLFF

V: TRBV9
D: .
J: TRBJ1-3
size: .
DNA: TGTGCCAGCAGCGTAGATAGAGGGCTCTCTGGAAACACCATATATTTT
CDR3: CASSVDRGLSGNTIYF

V: TRBV30
D: .
J: TRBJ1-2
size: .
DNA: TGTGCCTGGCCGGACAGAGGGTATGGCTACACCTTC
CDR3: CAWPDRGYGYTF

V: TRBV4-2
D: TRBD2
J: TRBJ2-3
size: .
DNA: TGTGCCAGCAGCCAAGGGGAATTAGCGGGGGTGATAACAGATACGCAGTATTTT
CDR3: CASSQGELAGVITDTQYF

V: TRBV5-4
D: TRBD2
J: TRBJ2-3
size: .
DNA: TGTGCCAGCAGCTTGGGGGGGACTAGCGGGAGTATAGATACGCAGTATTTT
CDR3: CASSLGGTSGSIDTQYF

V: TRBV25-1
D: TRBD1
J: TRBJ1-1
size: .
DNA: TGTGCCAGCAGTCAAACACAGGGGTACACTGAAGCTTTCTTT
CDR3: CASSQTQGYTEAFF

V: TRBV5-1
D: TRBD2
J: TRBJ2-1
size: .
DNA: TGCGCCAGCAGCTGGGGGGGAGAGTCCTACAATGAGCAGTTCTTC
CDR3: CASSWGGESYNEQFF

V: TRBV28
D: .
J: TRBJ2-3
size: .
DNA: TGTGCCAGCACCAGGACAGCTAGCACAGATACGCAGTATTTT
CDR3: CASTRTASTDTQYF

V: TRBV19
D: .
J: TRBJ2-6
size: .
DNA: TGTGCCAGTAGTATCCTCCGACAGTCTGGGGCCAACGTCCTGACTTTC
CDR3: CASSILRQSGANVLTF

V: TRBV18
D: TRBD2
J: TRBJ2-3
size: .
DNA: TGTGCCAGCTCAAGCTACTCTAGCGGTAGCACAGATACGCAGTATTTT
CDR3: CASSSYSSGSTDTQYF

V: TRBV21-1
D: .
J: TRBJ2-1
size: .
DNA: TGTGCCAGCAGCAAAGCCCCCTTAGCGGCGAAACCCTACAATGAGCAGTTCTTC
CDR3: CASSKAPLAAKPYNEQFF

V: TRBV15
D: .
J: TRBJ2-7
size: .
DNA: TGTGCCACCAGCAGAGGAGGAAAAAGCTCCTACGAGCAGTACTTC
CDR3: CATSRGGKSSYEQYF

V: TRBV5-4
D: .
J: TRBJ2-5
size: .
DNA: TGTGCCAGCAGAACCTCCCTGGAGAAGTACCAAGAGACCCAGTACTTC
CDR3: CASRTSLEKYQETQYF

V: TRBV5-1
D: TRBD2
J: TRBJ2-3
size: .
DNA: TGCGCCAGCAGCTTGGGCGGGAGGCCCCCAGATACGCAGTATTTT
CDR3: CASSLGGRPPDTQYF

V: TRBV2
D: .
J: TRBJ2-5
size: .
DNA: TGTGCCAGCAGTAACAGGGTTAGCGAGACCCAGTACTTC
CDR3: CASSNRVSETQYF

V: TRBV5-1
D: .
J: TRBJ2-1
size: .
DNA: TGCGCCAGCAGCTTGAGCTCCCCCGGTAGCGTAGGCCCCCACAATGAGCAGTTCTTC
CDR3: CASSLSSPGSVGPHNEQFF